The rows below give T cell receptor beta chains drawn from one sample of a study of blood T cell repertoires in COVID-19. Sequencing used immunoSEQ multiplex PCR; TCRdb keeps in-frame clones, though not all of them. The sample includes 35,000 to 45,000 clones, around 94% of them seen just once. The sequenced material came from peripheral blood. The source of these receptors is a man between 50 and 59 years old with COVID-19, enrolled during active disease. Each CDR3 is given with its conserved first and last residue. Fields, in order: V gene, J gene, D gene, clone size, CDR3 protein, CDR3 DNA. D genes are given only for firm matches. Not all rows give a size; the values are once, few, many and, for expanded clones, a class.

>TRBV18|TRBJ2-7|TRBD1|NA
CASSPRRDRANEQYF
TGTGCCAGCTCACCACGCCGGGACAGGGCCAACGAGCAGTACTTC
>TRBV10-3|TRBJ1-2|TRBD1|NA
CAISTQGDYGYTF
TGTGCCATCAGCACCCAGGGGGACTATGGCTACACCTTC
>TRBV4-1|TRBJ1-2|TRBD1|NA
CASSQAPAAWLRTGNYGYTF
TGCGCCAGCAGCCAAGCCCCCGCAGCGTGGCTTCGGACAGGGAACTATGGCTACACCTTC
>TRBV19|TRBJ2-7|NA|NA
CASSKLGVYEQYF
TGTGCCAGTAGTAAATTGGGAGTCTACGAGCAGTACTTC
>TRBV15|TRBJ2-1|NA|NA
CATSRESVGSPYNEQFF
TGTGCCACCAGCAGAGAGTCCGTCGGGAGCCCCTACAATGAGCAGTTCTTC
>TRBV4-2|TRBJ1-3|NA|NA
CASSQDRVPGNTIYF
TGTGCCAGCAGCCAAGATCGGGTTCCTGGAAACACCATATATTTT
>TRBV7-3|TRBJ2-2|TRBD2|once
CASSAPGLAGVNGELFF
TGTGCCAGCAGCGCCCCCGGACTAGCGGGAGTAAACGGGGAGCTGTTTTTT
>TRBV29-1|TRBJ2-2|TRBD2|NA
CSVEGLAGAANTGELFF
TGCAGCGTTGAGGGACTAGCGGGAGCCGCGAACACCGGGGAGCTGTTTTTT
>TRBV5-1|TRBJ2-7|TRBD2|few
CASSLERLAGVYEQYF
TGCGCCAGCAGCTTGGAGCGGCTAGCGGGAGTCTACGAGCAGTACTTC
>TRBV3-1/TRBV3-2|TRBJ2-7|TRBD2|NA
CASSQDRGVQYF
TGTGCCAGCAGCCAAGATCGGGGGGTGCAGTACTTC
>TRBV11-3|TRBJ2-2|TRBD2|NA
CASSLGLPSGSGTGELFF
TGTGCCAGCAGCTTAGGGCTCCCTAGCGGGAGTGGCACCGGGGAGCTGTTTTTT
>TRBV28|TRBJ2-7|NA|NA
CASSLLEHEPGEQYF
TGTGCCAGCAGCTTGTTGGAGCATGAACCGGGCGAGCAGTACTTC
>TRBV25-1|TRBJ1-1|NA|NA
CASRQEMNTEAFF
TGTGCCAGTCGACAGGAAATGAACACTGAAGCTTTCTTT
>TRBV2|TRBJ1-1|TRBD1|NA
CASSGGTVMNTEAFF
TGTGCCAGCAGTGGTGGGACAGTAATGAACACTGAAGCTTTCTTT
>TRBV29-1|TRBJ1-2|TRBD1|NA
CSVGSQGGGYTF
TGCAGCGTTGGTTCACAGGGGGGAGGCTACACCTTC
>TRBV11-2|TRBJ1-1|NA|NA
CASSLTGQNTEAFF
TGTGCCAGCAGCCTAACCGGACAGAACACTGAAGCTTTCTTT
>TRBV5-1|TRBJ2-2|NA|NA
CASSLTGRDGELFF
TGCGCCAGCAGCTTGACAGGGAGGGACGGGGAGCTGTTTTTT
>TRBV24-1|TRBJ2-1|TRBD2|NA
CATSDLSGGSYNEQFF
TGTGCCACCAGTGATTTATCGGGAGGGAGCTACAATGAGCAGTTCTTC
>TRBV9|TRBJ2-6|NA|NA
CASSVTSYSGANVLTF
TGTGCCAGCAGCGTCACTAGCTACTCTGGGGCCAACGTCCTGACTTTC
>TRBV14|TRBJ1-3|NA|few
CASRRGSGNTIYF
TGTGCCAGCAGAAGGGGCTCTGGAAACACCATATATTTT
>TRBV7-9|TRBJ1-2|TRBD1|NA
CASSPRTGFYGYTF
TGTGCCAGCAGCCCCCGGACAGGGTTCTATGGCTACACCTTC
>TRBV7-6|TRBJ2-1|TRBD2|NA
CASSLGREGNNEQFF
TGTGCCAGCAGCTTAGGGCGGGAGGGGAATAATGAGCAGTTCTTC
>TRBV28|TRBJ2-6|TRBD1|NA
CATGTASSGANVLTF
TGTGCCACCGGGACAGCCAGCTCTGGGGCCAACGTCCTGACTTTC
>TRBV2|TRBJ2-7|TRBD2|NA
CASSDEAAGEQYF
TGTGCCAGCAGTGACGAGGCAGCGGGGGAGCAGTACTTC
>TRBV24-1|TRBJ2-6|NA|NA
CATSDSRGVSGANVLTF
TGTGCCACCAGTGATTCCCGGGGTGTTTCTGGGGCCAACGTCCTGACTTTC
>TRBV5-1|TRBJ2-7|TRBD2|NA
CASRSSGSSYEQYF
TGCGCCAGCAGATCTAGCGGGAGCTCCTACGAGCAGTACTTC
>TRBV30|TRBJ2-7|TRBD1|NA
CAWSTPGQTYEQYF
TGTGCCTGGAGTACCCCGGGACAGACCTACGAGCAGTACTTC
>TRBV5-1|TRBJ2-1|TRBD1|NA
CASRDGSGTGGFNEQFF
TGCGCCAGCAGGGATGGCTCCGGGACAGGGGGTTTCAATGAGCAGTTCTTC
>TRBV7-2|TRBJ1-5|NA|NA
CASSLVFEGWQPQHF
TGTGCCAGCAGCTTAGTTTTTGAGGGCTGGCAGCCCCAGCATTTT
>TRBV13|TRBJ2-7|TRBD2|NA
CASSWGTSGRAYEQYF
TGTGCCAGCAGCTGGGGGACTAGCGGGAGGGCCTACGAGCAGTACTTC
>TRBV9|TRBJ2-7|TRBD2|NA
CASSPGLAGGFLHEQYF
TGTGCCAGCAGCCCCGGGCTAGCGGGAGGGTTCCTCCACGAGCAGTACTTC
>TRBV1|TRBJ2-1|NA|NA
CTSSNQRGLAGDITPYNEQFF
TGCACCAGCAGTAACCAAAGGGGACTAGCGGGAGATATTACCCCCTACAATGAGCAGTTCTTC
>TRBV6-5|TRBJ2-1|NA|NA
CASMSETTYNEQFF
TGTGCCAGCATGAGCGAAACAACCTACAATGAGCAGTTCTTC
>TRBV6-5|TRBJ1-2|NA|NA
CASSQTGPILRGYTF
TGTGCCAGCAGCCAAACAGGCCCTATCCTCCGGGGCTACACCTTC
>TRBV29-1|TRBJ1-2|TRBD1|NA
CSVEYQGGYGYTF
TGCAGCGTTGAATACCAGGGGGGCTATGGCTACACCTTC
>TRBV28|TRBJ1-2|NA|NA
CASSLPGAGDYGYTF
TGTGCCAGCAGTTTGCCGGGAGCGGGGGACTATGGCTACACCTTC
>TRBV24-1|TRBJ2-1|TRBD2|NA
CATSHSGSSYNEQFF
TGTGCCACCAGTCATAGCGGGAGTTCCTACAATGAGCAGTTCTTC
>TRBV11-2|TRBJ2-2|TRBD1|NA
CASSPTGVGELFF
TGTGCCAGCAGCCCAACAGGGGTAGGGGAGCTGTTTTTT
>TRBV18|TRBJ2-7|TRBD2|NA
CASSPGLAGVTYEQYF
TGTGCCAGCTCACCAGGACTAGCGGGAGTTACCTACGAGCAGTACTTC
>TRBV6-2/TRBV6-3|TRBJ1-5|NA|NA
CASSRTVAQPQHF
TGTGCCAGCAGTAGGACAGTCGCTCAGCCCCAGCATTTT
>TRBV4-1|TRBJ1-5|NA|NA
CASSQVGQGSRQPQHF
TGCGCCAGCAGCCAAGTGGGCCAGGGTTCAAGACAGCCCCAGCATTTT
>TRBV15|TRBJ2-7|NA|NA
CATSMSRTALSYEQYF
TGTGCCACCAGCATGTCCCGGACAGCCCTCTCCTACGAGCAGTACTTC
>TRBV27|TRBJ2-7|TRBD1|once
CASSLSGTAYEQYF
TGTGCCAGCAGTTTATCAGGGACAGCATACGAGCAGTACTTC
>TRBV5-4|TRBJ2-2|TRBD2|NA
CASSLAAGVGTGELFF
TGTGCCAGCAGCTTGGCGGCGGGAGTAGGTACCGGGGAGCTGTTTTTT
>TRBV6-1|TRBJ2-7|NA|NA
CASSEVGQTYEQYF
TGTGCCAGCAGTGAAGTTGGGCAGACCTACGAGCAGTACTTC
>TRBV5-4|TRBJ1-5|TRBD1|NA
CASSRDRGDQPQHF
TGTGCCAGCAGCCGGGACAGGGGAGACCAGCCCCAGCATTTT
>TRBV29-1|TRBJ2-7|NA|NA
CSVANGASVDEQYF
TGCAGCGTTGCGAACGGAGCGTCCGTCGACGAGCAGTACTTC
>TRBV6-6|TRBJ2-3|NA|NA
CASSYDPKRVGTQYF
TGTGCCAGCAGTTACGACCCCAAGCGTGTGGGTACGCAGTATTTT
>TRBV6-6|TRBJ2-7|NA|NA
CASSPPRQGNYEQYF
TGTGCCAGCAGTCCCCCCCGGCAGGGAAACTACGAGCAGTACTTC
>TRBV6-5|TRBJ2-7|NA|NA
CASSYSQGPIPYEQYF
TGTGCCAGCAGTTACTCGCAGGGCCCAATACCCTACGAGCAGTACTTC
>TRBV28|TRBJ1-5|NA|NA
CAERAAGNQPQHF
TGTGCGGAAAGAGCAGCGGGGAATCAGCCCCAGCATTTT
>TRBV6-5|TRBJ2-7|NA|NA
CASSPWRGNEQYF
TGTGCCAGCAGCCCGTGGAGAGGGAACGAGCAGTACTTC
>TRBV6-4|TRBJ1-5|TRBD1|NA
CASSGFGTGGFQPQHF
TGTGCCAGCAGTGGTTTCGGGACAGGGGGCTTTCAGCCCCAGCATTTT
>TRBV3-1/TRBV3-2|TRBJ2-5|NA|NA
CASSQENRGLRGYQETQYF
TGTGCCAGCAGCCAAGAGAATCGCGGGCTTCGGGGGTACCAAGAGACCCAGTACTTC
>TRBV3-1/TRBV3-2|TRBJ2-1|TRBD2|NA
CASSQEPSGSMYNEQFF
TGTGCCAGCAGCCAAGAACCTAGCGGGAGTATGTACAATGAGCAGTTCTTC
>TRBV6-6|TRBJ1-6|NA|NA
CASGGATVNNSPLHF
TGTGCCAGCGGGGGGGCAACAGTAAATAATTCACCCCTCCACTTT
>TRBV5-8|TRBJ2-1|TRBD2|NA
CASSLLLAATYNEQFF
TGTGCCAGCAGCTTGCTCCTAGCGGCTACCTACAATGAGCAGTTCTTC
>TRBV12-3/TRBV12-4|TRBJ2-1|TRBD2|NA
CASSFSGLAVLF
TGTGCCAGCAGTTTTTCAGGACTAGCGGTCCTCTTC
>TRBV5-4|TRBJ2-1|NA|NA
CASSLALGSVVSGNEQFF
TGTGCCAGCAGCTTGGCGCTTGGGTCGGTCGTCTCGGGGAATGAGCAGTTCTTC
>TRBV7-3|TRBJ2-1|TRBD1|few
CASSPGTGGNEQFF
TGTGCCAGCAGCCCAGGGACAGGGGGCAATGAGCAGTTCTTC